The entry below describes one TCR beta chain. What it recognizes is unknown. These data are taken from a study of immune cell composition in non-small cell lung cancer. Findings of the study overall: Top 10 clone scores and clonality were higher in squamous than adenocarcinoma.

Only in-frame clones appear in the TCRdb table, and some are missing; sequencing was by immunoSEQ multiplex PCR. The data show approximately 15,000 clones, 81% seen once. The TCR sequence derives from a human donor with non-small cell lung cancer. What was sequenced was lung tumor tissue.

The CDR3 sequence: CASSVGRGLSSYNEQFF. CDR3 nucleotides: TGTGCCAGCAGCGTAGGGCGCGGGCTAAGCTCCTACAATGAGCAGTTCTTC. V gene TRBV9 combines with J gene TRBJ2-1; weak D call: TRBD2 (5 bases). The V gene lost 0 bases and the J gene lost 0 bases, with 13 bases spanning the gap. This CDR3 has 17 residues. Germline-derived CDR1 and CDR2 are SGDLS and YYNGEE.